These 23 T cell receptor beta chains originate from one sample sequenced in a study of cytomegalovirus exposure and HLA in healthy donors. PCR amplification relied on 60 Vbeta primers (plus 13 Jbeta primers). Sequencing used immunoSEQ multiplex PCR; TCRdb keeps in-frame clones, though not all of them. This sample has some 160,000 clones, with around 77% found just once. The sequenced sample was PBMCs. These receptors all come from a woman between 25 and 40 years old in good health and CMV-seronegative.

This clone was seen a few times. The rearrangement uses TRBV7-9 and TRBJ2-1; 7 bases line up with TRBD2. In germline, CDR1 is SEHNR, CDR2 FQNEAQ (reference sequence). The CDR3 consists of 15 residues. With V trimmed by 6 bases and J by 3 bases, 8 bases remained unmatched. The CDR3 bases are TGTGCCAGCAGTCGGCTCCTAGCGGACTACAATGAGCAGTTCTTC. The encoded protein is CASSRLLADYNEQFF.

V gene TRBV29-1 combines with J gene TRBJ2-3, with 8 bases aligning to TRBD2. V shed 2 bases, J shed 7 bases, and the junction held 8 bases outside the gene matches. The CDR3 loop spans 14 amino acids. The germline V gene has CDR1 SQVTM and CDR2 ANQGSEA. CDR3 protein: CSVELSGRTNTQYF. The CDR3 DNA reads TGCAGCGTTGAATTGAGCGGGAGAACGAATACGCAGTATTTT.

The J gene is TRBJ2-1, the V gene TRBV6-9; 10 bases align to TRBD2. After removal of 7 bases from V and 0 bases from J, the junction contained 6 bases not matched to a gene. CDR3 length: 16 residues. Germline CDR1 is MNHGY and CDR2 is SVAAGI. The CDR3, as DNA: TGTGCCAGCATTACTCCTAGCGGGGGCTCCTACAATGAGCAGTTCTTC. This sequence encodes CASITPSGGSYNEQFF.

The chain combines TRBV28 with TRBJ2-7; tentatively, D is TRBD1 (6 bases). V was cut by 4 bases and J by 5 bases, with 27 bases left in between. This CDR3 comprises 18 residues. Germline V gene data show CDR1 as MDHEN and CDR2 as SYDVKM. CDR3 coding DNA: TGTGCCAGCAGTTCACCCTTTCCCCTGGACAGATCGGTAGACGAGCAGTACTTC. Its translation: CASSSPFPLDRSVDEQYF.

The chain joins TRBV9 to TRBJ2-1, with 10 bases matching TRBD2. Germline values: CDR1 SGDLS, CDR2 YYNGEE. CDR3 size: 16 residues. With 4 bases clipped from V and 8 bases from J, the junction kept 12 bases outside the gene matches. The CDR3: CASSSVGGLAWDEQFF. As DNA, the CDR3 is TGTGCCAGCAGCTCAGTTGGGGGACTAGCGTGGGATGAGCAGTTCTTC.

On this clone: The sample carries other DNA sequences with the same CDR3. The gene calls are TRBV29-1 and TRBJ1-3; D gene ambiguous. V was clipped by 4 bases and J by 4 bases, with 5 bases between them. The CDR3 is made up of 11 amino acids. Germline V gene data show CDR1 as SQVTM and CDR2 as ANQGSEA. CDR3 sequence: CSVAAGNTIYF. CDR3 nucleotide sequence: TGCAGCGTTGCAGCGGGAAACACCATATATTTT.

This clone has just a few counts. This chain connects TRBV2 to TRBJ1-2; D call uncertain. The CDR3 loop spans 13 amino acids. V was trimmed by 7 bases and J by 14 bases, leaving 23 bases between them. CDR1 is SNHLY, CDR2 FYNNEI, per germline. CDR3 loop: CASIPGWPASRTF. The CDR3, as DNA: TGTGCCAGCATCCCCGGGTGGCCAGCCTCGAGGACCTTC.

A single count supports this clone. The genes are TRBV5-1 and TRBJ1-1; D may be TRBD1 (5 bases). V was clipped by 4 bases and J by 1 base, with 11 bases between them. The germline gives CDR1 SGHRS, CDR2 YFSETQ. The CDR3 is 14 residues long. Here the CDR3 DNA reads TGCGCCAGCAGCCTACCTACAGGGAACACTGAAGCTTTCTTT. Amino acids: CASSLPTGNTEAFF. Combining the CDR3 with reference TRBV5-1 and TRBJ1-1 gives the whole variable domain KAGVTQTPRYLIKTRGQQVTLSCSPISGHRSVSWYQQTPGQGLQFLFEYFSETQRNKGNFPGRFSGRQFSNSRSEMNVSTLELGDSALYLCASSLPTGNTEAFFGQGTRLTVV.

This clone was observed a handful of times. The J gene is TRBJ2-3, the V gene TRBV6-1, with 9 positions matching TRBD1. CDR1 and CDR2 from the germline V gene are MNHNS and SASEGT. The V and J ends lost 2 bases and 11 bases, in that order; junction bases with no gene match: 2. The CDR3 sequence is 12 residues long. CDR3 loop: CASSETGGEQYF. As DNA, the CDR3 is TGTGCCAGCAGTGAAACAGGGGGCGAGCAGTATTTT.

The gene calls are TRBV6-6 and TRBJ1-3; TRBD1 matches at 9 bases. The CDR3 contains 15 residues. Germline loops: CDR1 MNHNY, CDR2 SVGAGI (reference sequence). Trimming at V came to 4 bases and at J to 0 bases, leaving 1 base not matched to a gene. The CDR3 coding sequence is TGTGCCAGCAGTTCGACAGGGGGCTCTGGAAACACCATATATTTT. It is translated as CASSSTGGSGNTIYF.

The chain recombines TRBV5-1 with TRBJ2-7; D remains ambiguous. The CDR3 length is 12 residues. Per germline, CDR1 SGHRS and CDR2 YFSETQ. Trimming pared 0 bases from V and 2 bases from J, leaving 3 bases between. This chain's CDR3 is CASSLDTYEQYF. The CDR3 DNA follows: TGCGCCAGCAGCTTGGACACCTACGAGCAGTACTTC.

The DNA of the CDR3 is TGTGCCAGCAGCGTAGCTACAGGCAACTATGGCTACACCTTC. Its protein product is CASSVATGNYGYTF. This chain connects TRBV9 to TRBJ1-2; D may be TRBD1 (5 bases). Trimming cost V 0 bases and J 2 bases, with 8 bases left between them. Germline V gene sequence: CDR1 SGDLS, CDR2 YYNGEE. The CDR3 loop spans 14 amino acids. The full variable domain, its missing parts supplied by reference TRBV9 and TRBJ1-2, is DSGVTQTPKHLITATGQRVTLRCSPRSGDLSVYWYQQSLDQGLQFLIQYYNGEERAKGNILERFSAQQFPDLHSELNLSSLELGDSALYFCASSVATGNYGYTFGSGTRLTVV.

This chain links TRBV5-4 with TRBJ2-1; 10 bases align to TRBD2. Germline CDR1 SGHNT, CDR2 YYREEE (reference sequence). Germline trimming cut 3 bases from V and 12 bases from J; bases unmatched to any gene: 12. The CDR3 is made up of 15 amino acids. The CDR3 DNA sequence: TGTGCCAGCAGCTCGGACATAGCGGGGGGCCCTCGGCAGTTCTTC. Translation: CASSSDIAGGPRQFF.

This clone has a single count. J is TRBJ1-1 and V is TRBV7-8; TRBD1 is a possible D gene (5 bases). The CDR3 is made up of 16 amino acids. The V gene's germline CDR1 is SGHVS and CDR2 FQNEAQ. V gave up 1 base and J gave up 2 bases, with 14 bases separating them. CDR3 residues: CASSLDQGRGNTEAFF. DNA of the CDR3: TGTGCCAGCAGCTTAGACCAGGGTAGGGGTAACACTGAAGCTTTCTTT.

The chain uses TRBV10-3 and TRBJ2-3, with 14 bases lining up with TRBD2. The CDR3 runs 14 residues. Germline CDR1 reads ENHRY; CDR2 reads SYGVKD. With V trimmed by 6 bases and J by 7 bases, 3 bases remained unmatched. The CDR3 DNA follows: TGTGCCATCAGGACTAGCGGGGGGGGGAATACGCAGTATTTT. Its translation: CAIRTSGGGNTQYF.

The V and J genes are TRBV27 and TRBJ2-3; 8 positions match TRBD2. The germline gives CDR1 MNHEY, CDR2 SMNVEV (reference sequence). There are 16 residues in the CDR3. Unmatched junction bases numbered 10, after V lost 2 bases and J lost 6 bases. The CDR3 sequence: CASSLGGGPGVDTQYF. The CDR3 DNA sequence: TGTGCCAGCAGTTTAGGCGGGGGGCCGGGGGTTGATACGCAGTATTTT.

The V and J genes are TRBV5-6 and TRBJ1-2, with a possible D match to TRBD1 (5 bases). V was clipped by 4 bases and J by 3 bases, with 19 bases between them. The CDR3 length is 16 residues. Germline-derived CDR1 and CDR2 are SGHDT and YYEEEE. The CDR3 is CASSISGTRRDYGYTF. CDR3 coding DNA: TGTGCCAGCAGCATATCCGGGACGCGGAGGGACTATGGCTACACCTTC.

The CDR3 nucleotides read TGTGCCAGCAGTAACCGACAGAAAGCTTTCTTT. Its translation is CASSNRQKAFF. The chain has TRBV6-5 and TRBJ1-1; TRBD1 is a possible D gene (5 bases). V lost 5 bases and J lost 9, with 10 bases in between. The CDR3 consists of 11 residues. Germline lookup yields CDR1 MNHEY and CDR2 SVGAGI.

The chain has TRBV6-6 and TRBJ1-1, with D perhaps TRBD1 (5 bases). This CDR3 region has 15 residues. The germline gives CDR1 MNHNY, CDR2 SVGAGI (reference sequence). Trimming took off 10 bases at V and 0 bases at J, with 18 bases between the two ends. CDR3 nucleotide sequence: TGTGCCACGGGACGTCTTTGGGGGGTGAACACTGAAGCTTTCTTT. Amino acid sequence: CATGRLWGVNTEAFF.

The chain employs TRBV5-1 and TRBJ1-1; 12 nucleotides match TRBD1. V was pared by 1 base and J by 5 bases, with 9 bases of the junction left unmatched. Germline-derived CDR1 and CDR2 are SGHRS and YFSETQ. This CDR3 has 17 amino acids. CDR3 loop: CASSLIGTGGAGTEAFF. The CDR3 DNA reads TGCGCCAGCAGCTTGATAGGGACAGGGGGCGCCGGAACTGAAGCTTTCTTT.

The chain joins TRBV30 to TRBJ1-6; weak D call: TRBD1 (5 bases). This CDR3 is built from 14 residues. Trimming left V 4 bases short and J 5 bases short, with 12 bases between. CDR1 GTSNPN and CDR2 SVGIG come from the germline V gene (reference sequence). The CDR3 spells CAWTPGGHNSPLHF. The CDR3 DNA reads as TGTGCCTGGACTCCGGGGGGACATAATTCACCCCTCCACTTT.

J is TRBJ2-7 and V is TRBV7-9; D gene ambiguous. Between the trimmed V and J ends, which lost 2 bases and 0 bases, there was a span of 14 bases. Germline assignment: CDR1 SEHNR and CDR2 FQNEAQ (reference sequence). CDR3 size: 16 residues. Here the CDR3 DNA reads TGTGCCAGCAGCTTACGCATGGCAGGAAGCTCCTACGAGCAGTACTTC. Translated, it gives CASSLRMAGSSYEQYF.

This rearrangement joins TRBV19 to TRBJ2-7, with D maybe TRBD2 (5 bases). Germline CDR1 reads LNHDA; CDR2 reads SQIVND (reference sequence). CDR3 size: 13 residues. V was shortened by 1 base and J by 6 bases, with 10 bases between the two germline ends. The CDR3: CASSIGAGSEQYF. Here the CDR3 DNA reads TGTGCCAGTAGTATAGGTGCGGGTAGCGAGCAGTACTTC.